This T cell receptor beta chain was profiled in a study of T cells in Graves' hyperthyroidism and ophthalmopathy. CDR1 is GTSNPN and CDR2 is SVGIG in the germline V gene (reference sequence). The CDR3 has 17 amino acids. With 2 bases removed from V and 5 bases from J, the gap between germline ends came to 21 bases. This clonotype was counted a single time. Amplification targeted TCR beta CDR3 regions from RNA transcripts. HTBI primers were the set used in a first-round RT-PCR of the TCR CDR3. TCRdb re-called the multiplex PCR reads with MiXCR, one entry per CDR3 protein. Of around 580,000 distinct CDR3 sequences in the sample, 46% are singletons; the top ten hold roughly 7.7%.

The TCR originated in a woman younger than 35 with Graves' hyperthyroidism. Sequencing used peripheral blood or thyroid tissue (not recorded which). This chain links TRBV30 with TRBJ1-4; D possibly corresponds to TRBD1 (5 bases). The CDR3 sequence: CAWSLTYLTAKNEKLFF. The CDR3 DNA follows: TGTGCCTGGAGTCTAACCTATTTGACAGCAAAGAATGAAAAACTGTTTTTT.